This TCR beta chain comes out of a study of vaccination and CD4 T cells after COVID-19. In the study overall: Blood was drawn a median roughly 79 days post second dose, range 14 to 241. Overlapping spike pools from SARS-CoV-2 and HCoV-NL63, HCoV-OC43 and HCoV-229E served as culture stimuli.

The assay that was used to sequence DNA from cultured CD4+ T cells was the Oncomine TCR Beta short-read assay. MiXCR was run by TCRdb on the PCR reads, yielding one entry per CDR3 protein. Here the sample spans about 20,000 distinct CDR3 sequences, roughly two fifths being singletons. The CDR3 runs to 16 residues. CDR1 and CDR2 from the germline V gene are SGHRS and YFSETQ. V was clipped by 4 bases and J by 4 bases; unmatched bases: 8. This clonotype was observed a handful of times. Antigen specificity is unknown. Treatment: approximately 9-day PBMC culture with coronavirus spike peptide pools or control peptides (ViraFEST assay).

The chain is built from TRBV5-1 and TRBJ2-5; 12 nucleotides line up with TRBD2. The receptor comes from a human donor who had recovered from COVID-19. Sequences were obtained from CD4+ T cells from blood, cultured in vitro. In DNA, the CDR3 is TGCGCCAGCAGCCTTCGACTAGCGGGAGAGGGAGAGACCCAGTACTTC. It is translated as CASSLRLAGEGETQYF.